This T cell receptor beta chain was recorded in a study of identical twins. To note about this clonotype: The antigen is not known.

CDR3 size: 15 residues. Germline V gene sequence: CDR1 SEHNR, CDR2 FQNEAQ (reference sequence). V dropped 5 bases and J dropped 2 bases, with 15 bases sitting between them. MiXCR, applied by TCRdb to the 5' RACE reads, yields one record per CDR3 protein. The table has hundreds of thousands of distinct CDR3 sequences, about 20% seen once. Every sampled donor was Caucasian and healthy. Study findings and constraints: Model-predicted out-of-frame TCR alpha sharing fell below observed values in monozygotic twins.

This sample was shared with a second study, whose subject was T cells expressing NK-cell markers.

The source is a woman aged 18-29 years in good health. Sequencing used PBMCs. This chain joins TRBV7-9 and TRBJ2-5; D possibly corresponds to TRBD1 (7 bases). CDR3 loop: CASSLRQGGQETQYF. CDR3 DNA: TGTGCCAGCAGCCTCAGACAGGGAGGTCAAGAGACCCAGTACTTC.